This T cell receptor (beta chain) derives from a study of blood T cell repertoires in COVID-19. Germline V CDR1 and CDR2: GTSNPN, SVGIG (reference sequence). The CDR3 has 12 amino acids. The V and J ends lost 4 bases and 7 bases respectively, with 11 bases between them. Sequencing was performed with immunoSEQ multiplex PCR; in TCRdb, only in-frame clones are kept and a portion is missing. The table has some 140,000 clones, under 85% seen once. V usage is TRBV30 and J usage is TRBJ1-5, with D unclear. Sequencing input: PBMCs or T cells enriched from blood (not recorded which). This receptor was taken from a man younger than 40 who had recovered from COVID-19. The CDR3: CAWKQPGQPQHF. The DNA of the CDR3 is TGTGCCTGGAAACAGCCGGGGCAGCCCCAGCATTTT.